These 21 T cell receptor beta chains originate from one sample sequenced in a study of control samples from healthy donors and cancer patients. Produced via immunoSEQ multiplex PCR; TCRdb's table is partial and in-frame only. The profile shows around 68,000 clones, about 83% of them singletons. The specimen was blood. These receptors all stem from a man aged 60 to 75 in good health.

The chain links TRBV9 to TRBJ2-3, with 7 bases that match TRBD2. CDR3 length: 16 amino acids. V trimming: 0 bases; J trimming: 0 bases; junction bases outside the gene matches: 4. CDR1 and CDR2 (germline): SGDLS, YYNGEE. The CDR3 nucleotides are TGTGCCAGCAGCGTAGTCCAGACTAGCAGCACAGATACGCAGTATTTT. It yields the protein CASSVVQTSSTDTQYF.

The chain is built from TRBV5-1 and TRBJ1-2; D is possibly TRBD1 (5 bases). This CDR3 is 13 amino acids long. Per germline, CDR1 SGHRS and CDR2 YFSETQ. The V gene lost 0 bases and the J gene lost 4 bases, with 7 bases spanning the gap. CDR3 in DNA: TGCGCCAGCAGCTTGGGACAGATCTATGGCTACACCTTC. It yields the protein CASSLGQIYGYTF.

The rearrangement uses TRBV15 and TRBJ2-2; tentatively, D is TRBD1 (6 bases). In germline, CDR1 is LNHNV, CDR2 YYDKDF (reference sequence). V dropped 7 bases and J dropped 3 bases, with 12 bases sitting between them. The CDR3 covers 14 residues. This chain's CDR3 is CATTGTTYTGELFF. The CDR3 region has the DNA TGTGCCACCACGGGGACAACATACACCGGGGAGCTGTTTTTT.

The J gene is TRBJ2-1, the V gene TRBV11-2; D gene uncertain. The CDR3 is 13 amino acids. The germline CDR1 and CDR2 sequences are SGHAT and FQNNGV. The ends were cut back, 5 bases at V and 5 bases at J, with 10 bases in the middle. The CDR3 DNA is TGTGCCAGCAGCCGCGACTTTGACAATGAGCAGTTCTTC. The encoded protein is CASSRDFDNEQFF.

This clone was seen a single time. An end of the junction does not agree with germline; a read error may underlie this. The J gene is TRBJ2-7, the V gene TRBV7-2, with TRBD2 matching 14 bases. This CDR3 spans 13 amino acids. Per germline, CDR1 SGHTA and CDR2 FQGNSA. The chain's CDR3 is CASSLGLAGGPDF. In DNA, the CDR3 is TGTGCCAGCAGCTTAGGACTAGCGGGAGGGCCTGACTTC. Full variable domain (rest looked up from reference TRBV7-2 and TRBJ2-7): GAGVSQSPSNKVTEKGKDVELRCDPISGHTALYWYRQSLGQGLEFLIYFQGNSAPDKSGLPSDRFSAERTGGSVSTLTIQRTQQEDSAVYLCASSLGLAGGPDFGPGTRLTVT.

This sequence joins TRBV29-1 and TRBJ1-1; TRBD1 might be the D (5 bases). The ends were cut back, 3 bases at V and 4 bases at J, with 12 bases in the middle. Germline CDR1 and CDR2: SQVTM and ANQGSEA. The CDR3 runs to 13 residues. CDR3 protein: CSVEGPMGTEAFF. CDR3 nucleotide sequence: TGCAGCGTTGAGGGACCCATGGGCACTGAAGCTTTCTTT. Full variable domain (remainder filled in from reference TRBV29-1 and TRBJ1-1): SAVISQKPSRDICQRGTSLTIQCQVDSQVTMMFWYRQQPGQSLTLIATANQGSEATYESGFVIDKFPISRPNLTFSTLTVSNMSPEDSSIYLCSVEGPMGTEAFFGQGTRLTVV.

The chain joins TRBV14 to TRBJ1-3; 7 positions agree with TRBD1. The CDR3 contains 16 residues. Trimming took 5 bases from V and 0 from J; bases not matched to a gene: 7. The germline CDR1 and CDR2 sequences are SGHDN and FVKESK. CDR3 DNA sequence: TGTGCCAGCAGCGCAAGACAGGGCTACTCTGGAAACACCATATATTTT. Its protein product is CASSARQGYSGNTIYF.

Here the CDR3 reads CASSPPSRGTGGNQPQHF. CDR3 coding DNA: TGTGCCAGCTCACCACCATCTCGCGGGACAGGGGGCAATCAGCCCCAGCATTTT. This sequence joins TRBV18 and TRBJ1-5; TRBD1 matches at 10 bases. The germline CDR1 and CDR2 sequences are KGHSH and LQKENI. V lost 0 bases, J lost 2 bases, and 7 bases stayed unmatched. The CDR3 runs 18 residues.

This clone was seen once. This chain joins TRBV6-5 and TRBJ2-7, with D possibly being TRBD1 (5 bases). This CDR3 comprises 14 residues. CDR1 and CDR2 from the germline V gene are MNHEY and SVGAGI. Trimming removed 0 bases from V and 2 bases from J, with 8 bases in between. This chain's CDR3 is CASSYSAGTYEQYF. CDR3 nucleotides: TGTGCCAGCAGTTACTCGGCAGGGACCTACGAGCAGTACTTC.

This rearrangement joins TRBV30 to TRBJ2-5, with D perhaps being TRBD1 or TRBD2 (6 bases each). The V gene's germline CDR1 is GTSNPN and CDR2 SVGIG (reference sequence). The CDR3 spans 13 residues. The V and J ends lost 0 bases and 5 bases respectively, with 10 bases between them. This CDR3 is CAWSVRGAETQYF. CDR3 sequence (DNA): TGTGCCTGGAGTGTAAGGGGGGCTGAGACCCAGTACTTC. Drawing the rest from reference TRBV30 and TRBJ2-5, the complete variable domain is SQTIHQWPATLVQPVGSPLSLECTVEGTSNPNLYWYRQAAGRGLQLLFYSVGIGQISSEVPQNLSASRPQDRQFILSSKKLLLSDSGFYLCAWSVRGAETQYFGPGTRLLVL.

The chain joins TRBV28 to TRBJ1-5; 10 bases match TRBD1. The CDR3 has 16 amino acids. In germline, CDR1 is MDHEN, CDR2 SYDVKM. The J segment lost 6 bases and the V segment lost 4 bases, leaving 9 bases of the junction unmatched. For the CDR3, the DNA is TGTGCCAGCAGTTCGACAGGGGGCCTCCGGGGTCAGCCCCAGCATTTT. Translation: CASSSTGGLRGQPQHF.

The CDR3 nucleotides read TGTGCCAGCTCACCATGGACAAGAGGAACAACTAATGAAAAACTGTTTTTT. Translated, it gives CASSPWTRGTTNEKLFF. The V gene is TRBV18, the J gene TRBJ1-4, with D possibly TRBD1 on 5 matching bases. Trimming shortened V by 2 bases and J by 0 bases, and 13 bases separated the two germline ends. CDR3 length: 17 amino acids. Germline loops: CDR1 KGHSH, CDR2 LQKENI.

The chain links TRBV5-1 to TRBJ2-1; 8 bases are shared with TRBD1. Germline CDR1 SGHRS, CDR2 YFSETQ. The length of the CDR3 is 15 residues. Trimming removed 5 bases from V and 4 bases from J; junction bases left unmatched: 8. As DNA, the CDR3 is TGCGCCAGCAGTATCGGGACAGGACCTTACAATGAGCAGTTCTTC. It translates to CASSIGTGPYNEQFF.

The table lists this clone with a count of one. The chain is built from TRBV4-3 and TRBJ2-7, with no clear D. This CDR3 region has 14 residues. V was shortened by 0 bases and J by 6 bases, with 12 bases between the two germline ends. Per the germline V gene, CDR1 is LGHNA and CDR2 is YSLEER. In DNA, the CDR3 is TGCGCCAGCAGCCAAGAGCTGGGCGCGAGCGAGCAGTACTTC. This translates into CASSQELGASEQYF.

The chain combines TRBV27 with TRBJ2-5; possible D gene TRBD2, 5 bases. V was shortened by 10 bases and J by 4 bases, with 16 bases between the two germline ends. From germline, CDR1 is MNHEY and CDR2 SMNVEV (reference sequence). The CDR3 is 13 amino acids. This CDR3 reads CATWRAAGETQYF. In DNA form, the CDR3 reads TGTGCCACTTGGCGGGCAGCCGGAGAGACCCAGTACTTC.

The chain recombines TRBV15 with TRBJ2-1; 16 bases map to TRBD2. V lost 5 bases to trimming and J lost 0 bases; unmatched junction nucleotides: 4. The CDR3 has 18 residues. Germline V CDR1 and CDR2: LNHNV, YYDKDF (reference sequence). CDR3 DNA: TGTGCCACCAGCTCGGGGACTAGCGGGAGGGCCTCCTACAATGAGCAGTTCTTC. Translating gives CATSSGTSGRASYNEQFF. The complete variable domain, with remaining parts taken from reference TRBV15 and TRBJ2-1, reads DAMVIQNPRYQVTQFGKPVTLSCSQTLNHNVMYWYQQKSSQAPKLLFHYYDKDFNNEADTPDNFQSRRPNTSFCFLDIRSPGLGDTAMYLCATSSGTSGRASYNEQFFGPGTRLTVL.

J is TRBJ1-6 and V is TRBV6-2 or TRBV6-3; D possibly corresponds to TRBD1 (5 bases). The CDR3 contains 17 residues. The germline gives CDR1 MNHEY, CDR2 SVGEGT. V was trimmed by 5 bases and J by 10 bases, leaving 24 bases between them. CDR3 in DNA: TGTGCCAGCAGTGAGCTTAGCGGGGGAAGCCCGAGCTCACCCCTCCACTTT. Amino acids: CASSELSGGSPSSPLHF.

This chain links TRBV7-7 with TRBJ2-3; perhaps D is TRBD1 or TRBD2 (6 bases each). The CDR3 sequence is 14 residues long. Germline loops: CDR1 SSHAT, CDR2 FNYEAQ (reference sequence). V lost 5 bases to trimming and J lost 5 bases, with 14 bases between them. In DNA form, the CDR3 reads TGTGCCAGCAGCGCCCAAGGAGGGGGAGATACGCAGTATTTT. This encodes CASSAQGGGDTQYF. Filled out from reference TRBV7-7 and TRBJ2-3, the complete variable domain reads GAGVSQSPRYKVTKRGQDVTLRCDPISSHATLYWYQQALGQGPEFLTYFNYEAQPDKSGLPSDRFSAERPEGSISTLTIQRTEQRDSAMYRCASSAQGGGDTQYFGPGTRLTVL.

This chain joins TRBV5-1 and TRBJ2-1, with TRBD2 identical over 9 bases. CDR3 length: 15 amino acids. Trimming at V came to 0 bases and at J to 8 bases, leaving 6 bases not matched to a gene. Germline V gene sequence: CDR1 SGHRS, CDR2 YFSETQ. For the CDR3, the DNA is TGCGCCAGCAGCTTGGCCCTAGCGGGGACCGATGAGCAGTTCTTC. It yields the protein CASSLALAGTDEQFF. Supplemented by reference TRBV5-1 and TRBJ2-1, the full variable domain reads KAGVTQTPRYLIKTRGQQVTLSCSPISGHRSVSWYQQTPGQGLQFLFEYFSETQRNKGNFPGRFSGRQFSNSRSEMNVSTLELGDSALYLCASSLALAGTDEQFFGPGTRLTVL.

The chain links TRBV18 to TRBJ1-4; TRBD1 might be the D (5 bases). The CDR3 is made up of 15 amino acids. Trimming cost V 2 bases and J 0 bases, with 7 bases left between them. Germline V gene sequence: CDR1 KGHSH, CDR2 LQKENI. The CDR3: CASSPSRATNEKLFF. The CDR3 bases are TGTGCCAGCTCACCATCCAGGGCAACTAATGAAAAACTGTTTTTT.

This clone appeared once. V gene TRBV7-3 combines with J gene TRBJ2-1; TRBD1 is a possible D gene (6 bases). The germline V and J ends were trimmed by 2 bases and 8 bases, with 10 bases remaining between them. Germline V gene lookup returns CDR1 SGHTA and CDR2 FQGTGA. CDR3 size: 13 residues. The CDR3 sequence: CASSLVHRDEQFF. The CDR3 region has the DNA TGTGCCAGCAGCTTAGTGCACAGGGATGAGCAGTTCTTC.